The next 18 T cell receptor beta chains were all read from a single sample in a study of blood T cells in healthy people across ages. Together with a sample-barcoded 5' primer, a J-beta primer mix was included in a second PCR lasting about 7 to 11 cycles. TCRdb re-called the 5' RACE reads with MiXCR, one entry per CDR3 protein. Found here are hundreds of thousands of distinct CDR3 sequences, 56% of them singletons; the top ten hold roughly 24%. Sample: blood. These receptors all come from a man aged 35-49 years in good health.

The chain links TRBV6-5 to TRBJ2-5, with D perhaps TRBD1 or TRBD2 (5 bases each). Germline CDR1 reads MNHEY; CDR2 reads SVGAGI. The V end lost 6 bases, the J end lost 7 bases, and 21 bases lay between the germline ends. This CDR3 comprises 15 residues. The CDR3 region is CASSFPVVGRATQYF. CDR3 bases: TGTGCCAGCAGCTTCCCAGTCGTGGGACGTGCGACCCAGTACTTC.

The gene calls are TRBV27 and TRBJ2-2; D is unclear. Germline CDR1 is MNHEY and CDR2 is SMNVEV (reference sequence). Trimming shortened V by 7 bases and J by 6 bases, and 3 bases separated the two germline ends. The CDR3 is 10 amino acids. CDR3 nucleotides: TGTGCCAGCACGGCCGGGGAGCTGTTTTTT. It encodes CASTAGELFF.

The V call is TRBV29-1, the J call TRBJ1-2, with D maybe TRBD1 (6 bases). The CDR3 has 15 residues. Germline loops: CDR1 SQVTM, CDR2 ANQGSEA. With 0 bases removed from V and 8 bases from J, the gap between germline ends came to 19 bases. CDR3 sequence (DNA): TGCAGCGTTGAAGATTCAACAGGGCAAGCGGGGGGCTACACCTTC. The encoded protein is CSVEDSTGQAGGYTF.

The V gene is TRBV12-3 or TRBV12-4, the J gene TRBJ2-1; TRBD2 might be the D (5 bases). The CDR3 covers 17 residues. V was shortened by 0 bases and J by 0 bases, with 12 bases between the two germline ends. The CDR3: CASSLARKRTSYNEQFF. Here the CDR3 DNA reads TGTGCCAGCAGTTTAGCGCGAAAGCGGACCTCCTACAATGAGCAGTTCTTC.

This clonotype was detected a few times. The CDR3 sequence: CASSPNTNQETQYF. The CDR3 coding sequence is TGCGCCAGCAGCCCCAACACAAACCAAGAGACCCAGTACTTC. This chain connects TRBV5-1 to TRBJ2-5; unclear D gene. Trimming left V 4 bases short and J 0 bases short, with 10 bases between. This CDR3 spans 14 amino acids. CDR1 is SGHRS, CDR2 YFSETQ, per germline.

This clonotype turned up a few times. The V call is TRBV6-5, the J call TRBJ2-7, with D perhaps matching TRBD1 (6 bases). Trimming removed 6 bases at V and 3 bases at J, with 15 bases between. Germline CDR1 is MNHEY and CDR2 is SVGAGI. CDR3 length equals 14 residues. CDR3 nucleotide sequence: TGTGCCAGCAGCAGGGGCAGAGAAGGCTACGAGCAGTACTTC. Translating it yields CASSRGREGYEQYF.

The V gene is TRBV7-2, the J gene TRBJ2-1; D uncertain. Trimming pared 5 bases from V and 6 bases from J, leaving 11 bases between. The CDR3 length is 13 residues. Germline V gene data show CDR1 as SGHTA and CDR2 as FQGNSA. The CDR3 DNA follows: TGTGCCAGCAGCCCCGGACGGAGCAATGAGCAGTTCTTC. Protein product: CASSPGRSNEQFF.

The chain recombines TRBV29-1 with TRBJ2-1; the D gene is possibly TRBD2 (6 bases). The J call is in doubt because the DNA end fits TRBJ2-7 better. The germline gives CDR1 SQVTM, CDR2 ANQGSEA. The CDR3 extends over 13 amino acids. The CDR3 loop is CSVDGGLTDEQYF. The CDR3 bases are TGCAGCGTTGACGGGGGTCTGACCGACGAGCAGTACTTC.

Concerning this clonotype itself: One base away lies a much larger clone, so this may be a sequencing read error. V gene TRBV5-1 combines with J gene TRBJ2-1; 14 positions match TRBD2. The J call is in doubt because the DNA end fits TRBJ2-7 better. This CDR3 spans 20 amino acids. The germline V gene encodes CDR1 SGHRS and CDR2 YFSETQ. CDR3 nucleotides: TGCGCCAGCAGCTCTAGACCGGGACTAGCGGGAGAAGGGTCCTACAATGAGCAGTACTTC. It specifies CASSSRPGLAGEGSYNEQYF.

V usage is TRBV6-1 and J usage is TRBJ2-7, with 11 bases aligning to TRBD2. The J call may be incorrect, as the DNA end agrees better with TRBJ2-5. The CDR3 is made up of 16 amino acids. Germline CDR1 reads MNHNS; CDR2 reads SASEGT. The CDR3 sequence is CASSEYGTSGKETQYF. The DNA of the CDR3 is TGTGCCAGCAGTGAATATGGGACTAGCGGCAAAGAGACCCAGTACTTC.

The chain uses TRBV4-3 and TRBJ2-1; D remains ambiguous. The CDR3 runs 16 residues. V was cut by 0 bases and J by 0 bases, with 9 bases left in between. Looked up from germline, CDR1 is LGHNA and CDR2 is YSLEER. CDR3: CASSQDRSGSYNEQFF. The CDR3 DNA follows: TGCGCCAGCAGCCAAGACCGCTCTGGCTCCTACAATGAGCAGTTCTTC.

The rearrangement joins TRBV6-1 to TRBJ2-1; 11 nucleotides agree with TRBD2. Germline loops: CDR1 MNHNS, CDR2 SASEGT. CDR3 length: 20 amino acids. V trimming: 3 bases; J trimming: 6 bases; junction bases outside the gene matches: 19. The CDR3 DNA follows: TGTGCCAGCAGTGACCCAGGGGACGGTGGACTAGCGGGCCTATCCAATGAGCAGTTCTTC. Protein sequence: CASSDPGDGGLAGLSNEQFF.

This sequence joins TRBV5-1 and TRBJ2-7; D perhaps matches TRBD1 (5 bases). TRBJ2-5 matches the DNA end more closely, so the J call is doubtful. Germline loops: CDR1 SGHRS, CDR2 YFSETQ. The CDR3 is 14 residues long. CDR3 DNA sequence: TGCGCCAGCAGCTTGGTTTCACAGGAAGAGACCCAGTACTTC. Protein sequence: CASSLVSQEETQYF.

As for this clonotype: One end of the junction is discordant with germline, which a read error may explain. The chain is built from TRBV11-3 and TRBJ2-7; 12 bases match TRBD2. The CDR3 runs to 17 residues. Germline CDR1 reads SGHNT; CDR2 reads YENEEA. The CDR3 reads CTSSFIQLAGGPQEQYF. CDR3 sequence (DNA): TGTACCAGCAGCTTCATTCAGCTAGCGGGAGGGCCTCAAGAGCAGTACTTC.

This clonotype was seen just once. This chain joins TRBV28 and TRBJ2-7, with D tentatively TRBD1 (6 bases). Trimming left V 6 bases short and J 5 bases short, with 23 bases between. Germline V lookup: CDR1 MDHEN, CDR2 SYDVKM. The CDR3 length is 16 residues. Written as DNA, the CDR3 is TGTGCCAGCAGCCAACCCCAGGGGCGCGCCACCCACGAGCAGTACTTC. It codes for CASSQPQGRATHEQYF. Based on the CDR3 plus reference TRBV28 and TRBJ2-7, the full variable domain is DVKVTQSSRYLVKRTGEKVFLECVQDMDHENMFWYRQDPGLGLRLIYFSYDVKMKEKGDIPEGYSVSREKKERFSLILESASTNQTSMYLCASSQPQGRATHEQYFGPGTRLTVT.

The chain couples TRBV6-1 to TRBJ1-4; D is ambiguous. The V end lost 10 bases, the J end lost 5 bases, and 14 bases lay between the germline ends. In germline, CDR1 is MNHNS, CDR2 SASEGT. This CDR3 has 13 amino acids. For the CDR3, the DNA is TGTGCCACCTTGACAAGCTCGAATGAAAAACTGTTTTTT. Translated, it gives CATLTSSNEKLFF.

Concerning this clonotype itself: With a much larger clone just one base away, this may be a read error. This sequence joins TRBV27 and TRBJ2-3; the D gene is possibly TRBD2 (5 bases). The CDR3 has 18 amino acids. Per the germline V gene, CDR1 is MNHEY and CDR2 is SMNVEV (reference sequence). V was clipped by 2 bases and J by 5 bases, with 23 bases between them. CDR3 in DNA: TGTGCCAGCAGTTTAAGCCAGAGCGGCCGAGCCCCAAGAGATACGCAGTATTTT. Residues: CASSLSQSGRAPRDTQYF.

This chain joins TRBV6-2 or TRBV6-3 and TRBJ2-1; 10 nucleotides align to TRBD2. Germline lookup yields CDR1 MNHEY and CDR2 SVGEGT. This CDR3 contains 16 residues. J was trimmed by 4 bases and V by 5 bases; bases with no gene match: 8. In DNA, the CDR3 is TGTGCCAGCAGTATGTATAGCGGGAGGTGGTACAATGAGCAGTTCTTC. Translation: CASSMYSGRWYNEQFF.